The subject of this entry is one T cell receptor (beta chain). Its antigen is undetermined. Full-length variable regions came from constant-region reverse primers plus semi-nested Nested Universal Primer A PCR. MiXCR, run by TCRdb on the 5' RACE reads, gives a single entry per CDR3 protein. The table lists some 57,000 distinct CDR3 sequences, under 20% of them singletons. Overall study findings and caveats: Greatest tumor Treg TCR overlap was with tumor naive CD4+ cells.

CDR1 is SGHRS, CDR2 YFSETQ, per germline. The germline V and J ends were trimmed by 0 bases and 7 bases, with 10 bases remaining between them. The CDR3 has 13 residues. Naive CD4+ cells had CD25+ Tregs removed. The chain employs TRBV5-1 and TRBJ1-2, with D perhaps TRBD1 (5 bases). This TCR was recovered from a female donor with breast cancer. Sequenced input: naive CD4+ T cells sorted from blood. Described subset: naive CD4+ T cells, CD4+CD45RA+CD25-. CDR3 sequence reads: CASSLGGGTGYTF. DNA of the CDR3: TGCGCCAGCAGCTTGGGCGGAGGGACTGGCTACACCTTC.